What follows is one TCR beta chain and its context. Its antigen is currently unknown. The data derive from a study of vaccination and CD4 T cells after COVID-19. The Oncomine TCR Beta short-read assay sequenced DNA from cultured CD4+ T cells. Each CDR3 protein is one row after TCRdb ran MiXCR on the PCR reads. The repertoire includes 10,000 to 15,000 distinct CDR3 sequences, 53% of them detected once, and 30% sits in the top ten. Treatment denoted: approximately nine-day PBMC culture with coronavirus spike peptide pools or control peptides (ViraFEST assay). Per the germline V gene, CDR1 is SGHAT and CDR2 is FQNNGV. The CDR3 covers 14 residues. V lost 2 bases and J lost 7, with 12 bases in between.

The chain uses TRBV11-2 and TRBJ2-1; perhaps D is TRBD1 or TRBD2 (5 bases each). Sequencing was performed on CD4+ T cells from blood, cultured in vitro. The TCR comes from a human donor who had recovered from COVID-19. CDR3 bases: TGTGCCAGCAGCTTAAACGGGGCTCATAATGAGCAGTTCTTC. Encoded protein: CASSLNGAHNEQFF.